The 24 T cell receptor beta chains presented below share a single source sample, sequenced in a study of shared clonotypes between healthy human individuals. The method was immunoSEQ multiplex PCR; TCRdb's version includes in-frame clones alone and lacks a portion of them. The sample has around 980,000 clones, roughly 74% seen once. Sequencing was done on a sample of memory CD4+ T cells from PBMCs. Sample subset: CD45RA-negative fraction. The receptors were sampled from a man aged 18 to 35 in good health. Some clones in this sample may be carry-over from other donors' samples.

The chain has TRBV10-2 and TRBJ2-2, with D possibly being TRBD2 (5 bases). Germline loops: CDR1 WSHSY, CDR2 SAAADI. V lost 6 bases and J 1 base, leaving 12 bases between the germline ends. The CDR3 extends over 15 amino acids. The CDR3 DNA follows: TGCGCCAGCAGCACAAGCGGAAAGAACACCGGGGAGCTGTTTTTT. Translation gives CASSTSGKNTGELFF.

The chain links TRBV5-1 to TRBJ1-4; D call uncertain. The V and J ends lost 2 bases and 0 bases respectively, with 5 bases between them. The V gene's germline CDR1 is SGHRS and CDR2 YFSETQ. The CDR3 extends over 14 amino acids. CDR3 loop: CASSFGATNEKLFF. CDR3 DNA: TGCGCCAGCAGCTTCGGAGCAACTAATGAAAAACTGTTTTTT.

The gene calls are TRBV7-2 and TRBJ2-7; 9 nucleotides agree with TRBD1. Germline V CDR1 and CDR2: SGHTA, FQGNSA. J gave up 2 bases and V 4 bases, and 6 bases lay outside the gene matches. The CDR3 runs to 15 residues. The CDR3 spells CASSSGQGLTYEQYF. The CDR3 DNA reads TGTGCCAGCAGCTCGGGACAGGGCTTGACCTACGAGCAGTACTTC.

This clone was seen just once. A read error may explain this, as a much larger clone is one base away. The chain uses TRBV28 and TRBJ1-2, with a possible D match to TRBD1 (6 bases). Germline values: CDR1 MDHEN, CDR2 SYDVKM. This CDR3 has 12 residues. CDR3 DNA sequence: TGTACCAGCACTGTTGGACAGAAGCCCGCCACCTTC. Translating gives CTSTVGQKPATF.

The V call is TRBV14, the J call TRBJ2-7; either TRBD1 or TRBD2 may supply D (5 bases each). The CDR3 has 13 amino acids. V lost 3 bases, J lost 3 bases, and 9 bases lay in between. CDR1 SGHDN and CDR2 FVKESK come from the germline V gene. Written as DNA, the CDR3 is TGTGCCAGCAGCCATAAGGGGAGCTACGAGCAGTACTTC. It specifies CASSHKGSYEQYF.

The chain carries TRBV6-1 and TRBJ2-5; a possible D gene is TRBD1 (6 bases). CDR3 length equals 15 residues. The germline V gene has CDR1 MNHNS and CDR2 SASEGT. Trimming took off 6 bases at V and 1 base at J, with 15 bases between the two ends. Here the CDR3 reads CASSITGLRQETQYF. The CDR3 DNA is TGTGCCAGCAGCATTACAGGGTTGCGCCAAGAGACCCAGTACTTC.

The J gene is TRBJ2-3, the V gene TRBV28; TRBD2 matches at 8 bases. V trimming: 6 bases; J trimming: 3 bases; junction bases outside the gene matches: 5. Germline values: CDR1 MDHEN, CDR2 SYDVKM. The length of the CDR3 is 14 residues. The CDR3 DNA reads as TGTGCCAGCAGGCCGGTAGCGGGAACAGATACGCAGTATTTT. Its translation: CASRPVAGTDTQYF. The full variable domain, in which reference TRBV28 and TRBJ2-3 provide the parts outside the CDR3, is DVKVTQSSRYLVKRTGEKVFLECVQDMDHENMFWYRQDPGLGLRLIYFSYDVKMKEKGDIPEGYSVSREKKERFSLILESASTNQTSMYLCASRPVAGTDTQYFGPGTRLTVL.

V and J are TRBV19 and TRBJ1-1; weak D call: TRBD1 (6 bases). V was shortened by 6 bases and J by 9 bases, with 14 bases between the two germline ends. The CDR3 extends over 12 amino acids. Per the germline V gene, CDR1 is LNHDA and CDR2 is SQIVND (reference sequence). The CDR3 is CASRSDSPQAFF. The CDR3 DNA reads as TGTGCCAGTAGGTCGGACAGCCCCCAAGCTTTCTTT.

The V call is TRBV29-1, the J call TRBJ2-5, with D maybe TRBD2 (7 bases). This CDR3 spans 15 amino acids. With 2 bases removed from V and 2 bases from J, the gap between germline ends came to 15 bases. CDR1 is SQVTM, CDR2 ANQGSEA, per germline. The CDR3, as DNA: TGCAGCGTTGAACGGGGGCACGGGGGGCAAGAGACCCAGTACTTC. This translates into CSVERGHGGQETQYF. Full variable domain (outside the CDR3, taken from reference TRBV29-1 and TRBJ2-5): SAVISQKPSRDICQRGTSLTIQCQVDSQVTMMFWYRQQPGQSLTLIATANQGSEATYESGFVIDKFPISRPNLTFSTLTVSNMSPEDSSIYLCSVERGHGGQETQYFGPGTRLLVL.

The CDR3 DNA reads TGTGCCAGCACTCAGTCCGGCCTGCAACTCTATGGCTACACCTTC. Translating gives CASTQSGLQLYGYTF. The rearrangement joins TRBV6-5 to TRBJ1-2; D is undetermined. Trimming left V 7 bases short and J 4 bases short, with 19 bases between. Per germline, CDR1 MNHEY and CDR2 SVGAGI. This CDR3 has 15 amino acids.

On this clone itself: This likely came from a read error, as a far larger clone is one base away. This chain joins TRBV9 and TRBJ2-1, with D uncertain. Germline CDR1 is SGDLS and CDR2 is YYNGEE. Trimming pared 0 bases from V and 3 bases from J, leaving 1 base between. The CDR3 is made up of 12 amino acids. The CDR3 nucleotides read TGTGCCAGCAGCGTAGTCTACAATGAGCAGTTCTTC. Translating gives CASSVVYNEQFF.

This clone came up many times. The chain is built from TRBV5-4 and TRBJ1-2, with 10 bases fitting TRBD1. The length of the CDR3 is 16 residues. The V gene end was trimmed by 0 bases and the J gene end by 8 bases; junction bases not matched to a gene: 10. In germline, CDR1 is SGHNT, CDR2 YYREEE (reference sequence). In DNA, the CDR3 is TGTGCCAGCAGCTTGGCCCGGGGACAGGGGATTGGGGGCTACACCTTC. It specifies CASSLARGQGIGGYTF.

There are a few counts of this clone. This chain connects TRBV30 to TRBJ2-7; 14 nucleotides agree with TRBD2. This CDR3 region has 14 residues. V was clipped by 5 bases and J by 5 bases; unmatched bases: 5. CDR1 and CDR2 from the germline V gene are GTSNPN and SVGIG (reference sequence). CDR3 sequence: CAWGTSGSSNEQYF. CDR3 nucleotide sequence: TGTGCCTGGGGGACTAGCGGGAGCTCTAACGAGCAGTACTTC.

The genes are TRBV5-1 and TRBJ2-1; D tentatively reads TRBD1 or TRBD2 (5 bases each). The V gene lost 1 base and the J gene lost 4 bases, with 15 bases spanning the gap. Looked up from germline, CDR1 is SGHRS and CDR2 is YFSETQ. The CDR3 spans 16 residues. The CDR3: CASSLLPPGPYNEQFF. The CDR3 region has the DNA TGCGCCAGCAGCTTGTTACCTCCGGGACCGTACAATGAGCAGTTCTTC.

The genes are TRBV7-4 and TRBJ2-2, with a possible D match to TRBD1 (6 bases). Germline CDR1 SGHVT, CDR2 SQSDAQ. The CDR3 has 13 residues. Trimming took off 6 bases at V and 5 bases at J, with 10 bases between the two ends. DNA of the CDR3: TGTGCCAGCAGGACAGGCCGAACCGGGGAGCTGTTTTTT. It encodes CASRTGRTGELFF.

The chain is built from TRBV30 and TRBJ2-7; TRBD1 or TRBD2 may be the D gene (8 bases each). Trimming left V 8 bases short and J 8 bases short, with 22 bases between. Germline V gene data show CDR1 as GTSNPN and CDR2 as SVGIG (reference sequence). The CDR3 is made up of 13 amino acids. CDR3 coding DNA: TGTGCCCGGGGGGGACAGGCATTACCTCAGCAGTACTTC. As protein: CARGGQALPQQYF.

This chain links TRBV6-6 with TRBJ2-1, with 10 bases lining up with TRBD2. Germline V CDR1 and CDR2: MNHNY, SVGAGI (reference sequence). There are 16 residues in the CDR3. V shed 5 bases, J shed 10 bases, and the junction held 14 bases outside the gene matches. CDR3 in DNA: TGTGCCAGCAGTAACGGACTAGCGGCTACATCAACGGAGCAGTTCTTC. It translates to CASSNGLAATSTEQFF.

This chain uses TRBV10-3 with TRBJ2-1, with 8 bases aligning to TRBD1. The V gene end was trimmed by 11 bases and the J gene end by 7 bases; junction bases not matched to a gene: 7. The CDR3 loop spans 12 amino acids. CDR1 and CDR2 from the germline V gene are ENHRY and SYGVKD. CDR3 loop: CAVQGVENEQFF. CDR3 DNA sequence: TGTGCCGTACAGGGGGTCGAGAATGAGCAGTTCTTC.

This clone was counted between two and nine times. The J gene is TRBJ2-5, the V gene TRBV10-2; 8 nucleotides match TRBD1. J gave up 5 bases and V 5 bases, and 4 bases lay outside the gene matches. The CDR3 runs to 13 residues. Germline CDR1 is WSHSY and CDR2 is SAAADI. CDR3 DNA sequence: TGCGCCAGCAGTCAAACAGGGGGGGAGACCCAGTACTTC. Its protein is CASSQTGGETQYF.

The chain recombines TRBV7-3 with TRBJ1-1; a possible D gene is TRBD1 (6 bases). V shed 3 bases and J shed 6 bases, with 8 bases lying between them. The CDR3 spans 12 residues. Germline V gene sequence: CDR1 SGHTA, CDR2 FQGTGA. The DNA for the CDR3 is TGTGCCAGCAGCTTGGACAGTGCTGAAGCTTTCTTT. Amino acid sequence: CASSLDSAEAFF.

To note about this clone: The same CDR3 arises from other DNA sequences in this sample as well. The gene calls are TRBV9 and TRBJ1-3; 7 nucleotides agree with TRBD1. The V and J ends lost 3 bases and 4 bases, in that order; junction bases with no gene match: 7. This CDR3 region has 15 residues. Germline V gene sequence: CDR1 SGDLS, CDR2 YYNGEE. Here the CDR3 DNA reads TGTGCCAGCAGCGCGGTGACAGGGCCAGGAAACACCATATATTTT. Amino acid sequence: CASSAVTGPGNTIYF.

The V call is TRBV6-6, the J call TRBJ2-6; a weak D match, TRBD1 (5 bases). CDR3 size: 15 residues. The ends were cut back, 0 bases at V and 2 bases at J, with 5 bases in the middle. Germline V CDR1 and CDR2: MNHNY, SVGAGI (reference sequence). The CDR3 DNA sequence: TGTGCCAGCAGTTACTCAGGGGCTGGGGCCAACGTCCTGACTTTC. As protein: CASSYSGAGANVLTF.

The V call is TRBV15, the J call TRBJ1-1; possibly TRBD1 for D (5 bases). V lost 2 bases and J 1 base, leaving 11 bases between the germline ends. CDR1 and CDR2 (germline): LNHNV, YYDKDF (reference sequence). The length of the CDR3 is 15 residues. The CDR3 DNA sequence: TGTGCCACCAGCAGACGGGGACCGCGGAACACTGAAGCTTTCTTT. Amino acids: CATSRRGPRNTEAFF.

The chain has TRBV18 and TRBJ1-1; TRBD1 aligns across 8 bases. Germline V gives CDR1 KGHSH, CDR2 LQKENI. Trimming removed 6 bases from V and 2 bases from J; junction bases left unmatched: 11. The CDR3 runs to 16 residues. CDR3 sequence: CASSPRTGLVNTEAFF. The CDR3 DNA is TGTGCCAGCTCCCCTAGGACAGGGCTTGTAAACACTGAAGCTTTCTTT.